Following are 12 T cell receptor beta chains from one sample sequenced in a study of vaccination and CD4 T cells after COVID-19. Antigen specificity for these receptors is unknown. Treatment: approximately 11-day PBMC culture with coronavirus spike peptide pools or control peptides (ViraFEST assay). At the Johns Hopkins FTIC core, DNA taken from cultured CD4+ T cells was sequenced by way of the Oncomine TCR Beta short-read assay. In TCRdb, the PCR reads were re-called with MiXCR into one record per CDR3 protein. The table shows around 20,000 distinct CDR3 sequences, with 58% occurring only once. Specimen: CD4+ T cells from blood, cultured in vitro, collected before SARS-CoV-2 vaccination. The receptors originated from a human donor who had recovered from COVID-19.

The chain joins TRBV20-1 to TRBJ2-5, with TRBD2 matching over 10 bases. Looked up from germline, CDR1 is DFQATT and CDR2 is SNEGSKA (reference sequence). The CDR3 has 15 residues. The junction had 2 bases not matched to a gene; V was cut back by 0 bases and J by 1 base. CDR3 bases: TGCAGTGCTAGAGAGCCTAGCGGGAGCCAAGAGACCCAGTACTTC. Its protein product is CSAREPSGSQETQYF.

The V gene is TRBV6-5, the J gene TRBJ2-1; D gene uncertain. The germline V gene has CDR1 MNHEY and CDR2 SVGAGI. The CDR3 is made up of 13 amino acids. Trimming took 4 bases from V and 4 from J, leaving 8 bases between them. CDR3 DNA sequence: TGTGCCAGCAGTTCTCGGACGTACAATGAGCAGTTCTTC. Protein product: CASSSRTYNEQFF.

The chain combines TRBV2 with TRBJ1-2; a possible D gene is TRBD1 (5 bases). Germline V gives CDR1 SNHLY, CDR2 FYNNEI. Trimming shortened V by 7 bases and J by 4 bases, and 16 bases separated the two germline ends. This CDR3 has 14 residues. Written as DNA, the CDR3 is TGTGCCAGCATTCGGGACTCCGGCACCTATGGCTACACCTTC. The encoded protein is CASIRDSGTYGYTF.

This clonotype has just a few counts. This rearrangement joins TRBV6-1 to TRBJ2-7; D tentatively reads TRBD1 or TRBD2 (5 bases each). Germline V gene lookup returns CDR1 MNHNS and CDR2 SASEGT. Trimming cost V 8 bases and J 5 bases, with 25 bases left between them. The CDR3 extends over 16 amino acids. CDR3 coding DNA: TGTGCCAGCGTTCCCCCGGGGCAGGGACGGCGTCACGAGCAGTACTTC. Protein sequence: CASVPPGQGRRHEQYF.

The chain employs TRBV10-3 and TRBJ2-1; D might be TRBD2 (6 bases). Trimming removed 6 bases at V and 0 bases at J, with 6 bases between. In germline, CDR1 is ENHRY, CDR2 SYGVKD. The CDR3 runs 13 residues. The CDR3: CAIRTSSYNEQFF. In DNA form, the CDR3 reads TGTGCCATCAGGACTAGCTCCTACAATGAGCAGTTCTTC.

This clonotype was seen just once. The V gene is TRBV28, the J gene TRBJ2-5, with 8 bases matching TRBD1. The CDR3 contains 16 residues. CDR1 and CDR2 from the germline V gene are MDHEN and SYDVKM. V lost 6 bases, J lost 5 bases, and 14 bases stayed unmatched. CDR3 DNA sequence: TGTGCCAGCAGGGCCGTCGGGACAGGAGGTTTCGAGACCCAGTACTTC. As protein: CASRAVGTGGFETQYF.

The rearrangement links TRBV6-1 to TRBJ2-7; no clear D gene. Germline values: CDR1 MNHNS, CDR2 SASEGT. V was cut by 4 bases and J by 3 bases, with 4 bases left in between. The CDR3 extends over 11 amino acids. In DNA form, the CDR3 reads TGTGCCAGCAGTGCCGGCTACGAGCAGTACTTC. Residues: CASSAGYEQYF.

This clonotype was seen only once. The rearrangement joins TRBV29-1 to TRBJ2-7; TRBD1 matches 8 bases. This CDR3 is 14 amino acids long. Trimming at V came to 1 base and at J to 2 bases, leaving 4 bases not matched to a gene. CDR1 and CDR2 from the germline V gene are SQVTM and ANQGSEA. This CDR3 reads CSVEARGQTYEQYF. In DNA, the CDR3 is TGCAGCGTTGAAGCCAGGGGGCAGACCTACGAGCAGTACTTC.

The rearrangement links TRBV7-9 to TRBJ2-2, with 8 bases identical to TRBD1. The germline V gene has CDR1 SEHNR and CDR2 FQNEAQ (reference sequence). J lost 3 bases, V lost 6 bases, and 9 bases had no gene match. CDR3 size: 16 residues. The CDR3 DNA sequence: TGTGCCAGCAGGAACCGGGACAGGCGCCACACCGGGGAGCTGTTTTTT. Its protein product is CASRNRDRRHTGELFF. Full variable domain (outside the CDR3, taken from reference TRBV7-9 and TRBJ2-2): DTGVSQNPRHKITKRGQNVTFRCDPISEHNRLYWYRQTLGQGPEFLTYFQNEAQLEKSRLLSDRFSAERPKGSFSTLEIQRTEQGDSAMYLCASRNRDRRHTGELFFGEGSRLTVL.

This clonotype was counted between two and nine times. The chain's CDR3 is CAISETGGYTF. DNA of the CDR3: TGTGCCATCAGTGAGACGGGAGGCTACACCTTC. The rearrangement links TRBV10-3 to TRBJ1-2, with D unresolved. In germline, CDR1 is ENHRY, CDR2 SYGVKD. There are 11 residues in the CDR3. V was shortened by 2 bases and J by 8 bases, with 6 bases between the two germline ends.

The gene calls are TRBV7-9 and TRBJ2-3; TRBD2 agrees at 9 bases. Trimming cost V 5 bases and J 2 bases; bases outside gene matches: 5. The CDR3 is 15 amino acids. Germline values: CDR1 SEHNR, CDR2 FQNEAQ (reference sequence). The CDR3 coding sequence is TGTGCCAGCAGCCTAGGACTAGCGATCACAGATACGCAGTATTTT. Translating gives CASSLGLAITDTQYF.

The V gene is TRBV7-6, the J gene TRBJ1-6; D unresolved. This CDR3 region has 15 residues. CDR1 is SGHVS, CDR2 FNYEAQ, per germline. The germline V and J ends were trimmed by 2 bases and 7 bases, with 12 bases remaining between them. The CDR3 loop is CASSLRLDWNSPLHF. The CDR3 DNA sequence: TGTGCCAGCAGCTTACGGTTGGACTGGAATTCACCCCTCCACTTT.